These 28 T cell receptor beta chains came from one sample sequenced in a study of Graves' ophthalmopathy and Graves' hyperthyroidism. RNA transcripts served as template for amplifying TCR beta CDR3 sequences. HTBI-primed first-round RT-PCR preceded second-round multiplex PCR. From the multiplex PCR reads, TCRdb called clonotypes with MiXCR, one entry per CDR3 protein. The sample includes hundreds of thousands of distinct CDR3 sequences, around 40% of them seen just once. The specimen sequenced was peripheral blood. These receptor sequences come from an adult man with Graves' ophthalmopathy.

This clonotype showed up many times. CDR3 in DNA: TGTGCCAGCAATCAAGGGCGGACCTCCTACGAGCAGTACTTC. Protein product: CASNQGRTSYEQYF. The V and J genes are TRBV2 and TRBJ2-7; D is unresolved. The germline V and J ends were trimmed by 7 bases and 0 bases, with 13 bases remaining between them. CDR3 length: 14 amino acids. Germline CDR1 and CDR2: SNHLY and FYNNEI.

This chain connects TRBV6-5 to TRBJ2-7; D unresolved. Germline V gene data show CDR1 as MNHEY and CDR2 as SVGAGI. V gave up 0 bases and J gave up 7 bases, with 13 bases separating them. The CDR3 extends over 14 amino acids. CDR3 DNA sequence: TGTGCCAGCAGTTACTCTATGCTCCGCCGGGAGCAGTACTTC. This codes for CASSYSMLRREQYF.

A note on this clonotype: Possible read error: a much larger clone is one base away. The CDR3 carries no conserved terminal phenylalanine or tryptophan, so it likely arises from a read error. V usage is TRBV7-9 and J usage is TRBJ1-1, with a possible D match to TRBD1 (5 bases). V lost 5 bases and J lost 6, with 13 bases in between. The germline CDR1 and CDR2 sequences are SEHNR and FQNEAQ (reference sequence). This CDR3 spans 13 amino acids. CDR3 region: CASSGALNAEAFL. CDR3 DNA sequence: TGTGCCAGCAGCGGGGCGCTCAACGCTGAAGCTTTCCTT.

This chain joins TRBV5-4 and TRBJ1-2; TRBD1 aligns across 7 bases. The V and J ends lost 0 bases and 8 bases, in that order; junction bases with no gene match: 7. Per the germline V gene, CDR1 is SGHNT and CDR2 is YYREEE (reference sequence). There are 14 residues in the CDR3. CDR3 region: CASSLGQGRVGYTF. DNA for the CDR3: TGTGCCAGCAGCTTGGGACAGGGTCGGGTCGGCTACACCTTC.

Remarks on this clonotype: A much larger clone is a single base away; this may be a read error. This chain joins TRBV7-3 and TRBJ2-5; the D is unclear. This CDR3 contains 13 residues. Between the trimmed V and J ends, which lost 5 bases and 5 bases, there was a span of 12 bases. Germline V gene sequence: CDR1 SGHTA, CDR2 FQGTGA. CDR3 in DNA: TGTGCCAGCAGCCGAACCGGGTGGGAGACCCAGTACTTC. Protein: CASSRTGWETQYF.

The chain recombines TRBV6-5 with TRBJ1-1; D is ambiguous. This CDR3 comprises 14 residues. The V gene's germline CDR1 is MNHEY and CDR2 SVGAGI. V lost 3 bases and J 0 bases, leaving 8 bases between the germline ends. The CDR3 reads CASSYAALNTEAFF. The CDR3 DNA follows: TGTGCCAGCAGTTATGCCGCCCTGAACACTGAAGCTTTCTTT.

In this sample, this clonotype turned up many times. This sequence joins TRBV7-6 and TRBJ2-7, with a tentative D call TRBD1 (6 bases). Germline values: CDR1 SGHVS, CDR2 FNYEAQ. Between the trimmed V and J ends, which lost 1 base and 4 bases, there was a span of 11 bases. The CDR3 is 14 amino acids. The CDR3: CASSLGDTRYEQYF. CDR3 coding DNA: TGTGCCAGCAGCTTAGGGGACACTCGGTACGAGCAGTACTTC.

The chain carries TRBV11-2 and TRBJ1-3; 11 bases match TRBD1. The CDR3 loop spans 15 amino acids. With 4 bases clipped from V and 2 bases from J, the junction kept 1 base outside the gene matches. Germline CDR1 reads SGHAT; CDR2 reads FQNNGV. CDR3 sequence: CASSWTGGTGNTIYF. CDR3 sequence (DNA): TGTGCCAGCAGCTGGACAGGGGGCACTGGAAACACCATATATTTT. Full variable domain (outside the CDR3, taken from reference TRBV11-2 and TRBJ1-3): EAGVAQSPRYKIIEKRQSVAFWCNPISGHATLYWYQQILGQGPKLLIQFQNNGVVDDSQLPKDRFSAERLKGVDSTLKIQPAKLEDSAVYLCASSWTGGTGNTIYFGEGSWLTVV.

This clonotype was recorded at least ten times. The V call is TRBV7-2, the J call TRBJ1-2; no clear D gene. This CDR3 has 15 amino acids. V lost 1 base to trimming and J lost 0 bases, with 9 bases between them. Germline V lookup: CDR1 SGHTA, CDR2 FQGNSA. CDR3 in DNA: TGTGCCAGCAGCTTAGTGGGCAGATCTAACTATGGCTACACCTTC. Translated: CASSLVGRSNYGYTF.

In the case of this clonotype: A read error may explain this, as a much larger clone is one base away. In DNA, the CDR3 is TGTGCCAGCAGCCTTCTGGAAGCTAACTATGGCTACACCTTC. Residues: CASSLLEANYGYTF. V usage is TRBV25-1 and J usage is TRBJ1-2, with D unclear. V lost 6 bases and J lost 0, with 11 bases in between. CDR3 length: 14 residues. The germline V gene encodes CDR1 MGHDK and CDR2 SYGVNS.

Concerning this clonotype itself: A read error is possible here, since a much larger clone lies one base away. V usage is TRBV11-2 and J usage is TRBJ1-3; D gene unclear. Germline loops: CDR1 SGHAT, CDR2 FQNNGV. CDR3 length equals 17 residues. CDR3 nucleotide sequence: TGTGCCAGCAGCTTAGGATACCGCGGGATCTCTGGAAACGCCATATATTTT. Translating it yields CASSLGYRGISGNAIYF. Based on the CDR3 plus reference TRBV11-2 and TRBJ1-3, the full variable domain is EAGVAQSPRYKIIEKRQSVAFWCNPISGHATLYWYQQILGQGPKLLIQFQNNGVVDDSQLPKDRFSAERLKGVDSTLKIQPAKLEDSAVYLCASSLGYRGISGNAIYFGEGSWLTVV.

This clonotype came up many times. V and J are TRBV2 and TRBJ1-1; D is unresolved. Germline lookup yields CDR1 SNHLY and CDR2 FYNNEI. V lost 6 bases, J lost 2 bases, and 10 bases lay in between. The CDR3 is made up of 13 amino acids. CDR3 coding DNA: TGTGCCAGCAGCTTCAGACCCAACACTGAAGCTTTCTTT. As protein: CASSFRPNTEAFF.

This clonotype was detected only a few times. This chain connects TRBV6-1 to TRBJ1-2; D is unresolved. Germline CDR1 is MNHNS and CDR2 is SASEGT. This CDR3 has 14 amino acids. Between the trimmed V and J ends, which lost 7 bases and 5 bases, there was a span of 17 bases. The CDR3: CASTGLAGLYGYTF. CDR3 DNA sequence: TGTGCCAGCACGGGCTTGGCGGGCTTATATGGCTACACCTTC.

This clonotype was counted only a few times. The chain carries TRBV7-3 and TRBJ1-6, with D unclear. This CDR3 comprises 15 residues. Germline assignment: CDR1 SGHTA and CDR2 FQGTGA. The V and J ends lost 3 bases and 9 bases respectively, with 15 bases between them. CDR3 in DNA: TGTGCCAGCAGCTTGGTCGCCTCGGGAGTTTCACCCCTCCACTTT. Translating gives CASSLVASGVSPLHF.

This clonotype was recorded a few times. A read error is possible here, since a much larger clone lies one base away. This sequence joins TRBV19 and TRBJ1-1; D remains unclear. CDR1 is LNHDA, CDR2 SQIVND, per germline (reference sequence). The CDR3 is 14 residues long. Trimming took 3 bases from V and 1 from J, leaving 9 bases between them. CDR3 coding DNA: TGTGCCAGTAGTATCGAGGTCGAGAACACTGAAGCTTTCTTT. The encoded protein is CASSIEVENTEAFF.

On this clonotype itself: A much more abundant neighbour one base away suggests this may be a read error. This chain uses TRBV7-9 with TRBJ2-2; weak D call: TRBD2 (5 bases). There are 14 residues in the CDR3. Germline V gives CDR1 SEHNR, CDR2 FQNEAQ (reference sequence). DNA for the CDR3: TGTGCCAGCAGCCTCACGCCCAACACCGGGGAGCTGCTTTTT. Translating gives CASSLTPNTGELLF. Variable domain in full (rest from reference TRBV7-9 and TRBJ2-2): DTGVSQNPRHKITKRGQNVTFRCDPISEHNRLYWYRQTLGQGPEFLTYFQNEAQLEKSRLLSDRFSAERPKGSFSTLEIQRTEQGDSAMYLCASSLTPNTGELLFGEGSRLTVL.

This clonotype has at least ten counts. The chain carries TRBV10-3 and TRBJ1-5; D might be TRBD1 (6 bases). Per the germline V gene, CDR1 is ENHRY and CDR2 is SYGVKD. This CDR3 comprises 14 residues. The ends were cut back, 5 bases at V and 5 bases at J, with 13 bases in the middle. The CDR3 sequence is CAISQTGRDQPQHF. In nucleotides, the CDR3 is TGTGCCATCAGTCAGACAGGTCGGGATCAGCCCCAGCATTTT.

This clonotype was seen more than once but under ten times. The chain combines TRBV9 with TRBJ1-1, with D unresolved. Germline V gene sequence: CDR1 SGDLS, CDR2 YYNGEE. Trimming pared 0 bases from V and 6 bases from J, leaving 12 bases between. The CDR3 contains 14 residues. The CDR3 DNA sequence: TGTGCCAGCAGCGTAGGAGGGCGGAGATCTGAAGCTTTCTTT. This sequence encodes CASSVGGRRSEAFF.

A few counts support this clonotype. The rearrangement links TRBV2 to TRBJ1-6; TRBD1 might be the D (5 bases). The V gene lost 4 bases and the J gene lost 2 bases, with 9 bases spanning the gap. The CDR3 extends over 15 amino acids. Germline loops: CDR1 SNHLY, CDR2 FYNNEI. The CDR3 nucleotides are TGTGCCAGCAGTGGACGGGGGGCCTATAATTCACCCCTCCACTTT. This encodes CASSGRGAYNSPLHF. Variable domain in full (rest from reference TRBV2 and TRBJ1-6): EPEVTQTPSHQVTQMGQEVILRCVPISNHLYFYWYRQILGQKVEFLVSFYNNEISEKSEIFDDQFSVERPDGSNFTLKIRSTKLEDSAMYFCASSGRGAYNSPLHFGNGTRLTVT.

Regarding this clonotype: With a much larger clone just one base away, this may be a read error. V usage is TRBV7-2 and J usage is TRBJ1-2, with D possibly matching TRBD1 (5 bases). Per the germline V gene, CDR1 is SGHTA and CDR2 is FQGNSA. With 4 bases removed from V and 4 bases from J, the gap between germline ends came to 10 bases. The CDR3 spans 13 residues. CDR3 amino acids: CASSSGGIYGYTF. CDR3 DNA: TGTGCCAGCAGCTCGGGGGGTATCTATGGCTACACCTTC.

This clonotype was detected many times. This chain links TRBV7-9 with TRBJ2-5; D is ambiguous. The CDR3 contains 14 residues. Per the germline V gene, CDR1 is SEHNR and CDR2 is FQNEAQ (reference sequence). Between the trimmed V and J ends, which lost 5 bases and 5 bases, there was a span of 15 bases. The CDR3 coding sequence is TGTGCCAGCAGCCCCCAAACCCCGAGGGAGACCCAGTACTTC. Translation gives CASSPQTPRETQYF. The variable domain in full, with the rest retrieved from reference TRBV7-9 and TRBJ2-5, is DTGVSQNPRHKITKRGQNVTFRCDPISEHNRLYWYRQTLGQGPEFLTYFQNEAQLEKSRLLSDRFSAERPKGSFSTLEIQRTEQGDSAMYLCASSPQTPRETQYFGPGTRLLVL.

A note on this clonotype: One junction end does not reproduce the germline sequence, and a read error may be involved. The chain is built from TRBV7-9 and TRBJ1-2, with 7 bases that match TRBD1. Per germline, CDR1 SEHNR and CDR2 FQNEAQ (reference sequence). CDR3 size: 16 residues. The CDR3 is CASSQARTTGRDGYTF. In nucleotides, the CDR3 is TGCGCCAGCAGCCAAGCAAGGACGACAGGGAGGGATGGCTACACCTTC.

The rearrangement uses TRBV25-1 and TRBJ2-7; 9 bases are shared with TRBD1. V shed 5 bases and J 5 bases; nucleotides not matched to a gene: 7. This CDR3 comprises 14 residues. CDR1 is MGHDK and CDR2 is SYGVNS in the germline V gene. The CDR3 loop reads CASSYGTGQNEQYF. The CDR3 DNA sequence: TGTGCCAGCAGTTACGGGACAGGGCAGAACGAGCAGTACTTC.

The CDR3 region has the DNA TGTGCCAGCAGCTTAGGGGCAGGGGGCCCAGATACGCAGTATTTT. This gives the protein CASSLGAGGPDTQYF. The chain links TRBV11-1 to TRBJ2-3; 8 bases agree with TRBD1. CDR1 is SGHAT, CDR2 FQDESV, per germline (reference sequence). This CDR3 contains 15 residues. V was clipped by 1 base and J by 4 bases; unmatched bases: 4.

This clonotype was seen many times. The chain couples TRBV10-2 to TRBJ1-1; D is undetermined. The CDR3 runs 14 residues. Trimming removed 4 bases from V and 2 bases from J, with 11 bases in between. CDR1 and CDR2 from the germline V gene are WSHSY and SAAADI. The CDR3 region has the DNA TGCGCCAGCAGTGGATCGCTTGCTAACACTGAAGCTTTCTTT. Translation: CASSGSLANTEAFF.

The chain links TRBV6-2 or TRBV6-3 to TRBJ2-7, with D possibly being TRBD2 (6 bases). This CDR3 is built from 14 residues. CDR1 and CDR2 from the germline V gene are MNHEY and SVGEGT. V was trimmed by 2 bases and J by 5 bases, leaving 13 bases between them. CDR3 protein: CASSYGSSEDEQYF. Here the CDR3 DNA reads TGTGCCAGCAGTTACGGGTCTAGCGAGGACGAGCAGTACTTC.

This clonotype was counted only a few times. The DNA of the CDR3 is TGTGCCAGCAACGACAGGGAGAACACTGAAGCTTTCTTT. It encodes CASNDRENTEAFF. The rearrangement uses TRBV27 and TRBJ1-1; 7 positions agree with TRBD1. CDR3 size: 13 residues. With 7 bases clipped from V and 1 base from J, the junction kept 3 bases outside the gene matches. Germline V CDR1 and CDR2: MNHEY, SMNVEV (reference sequence).

The chain uses TRBV29-1 and TRBJ2-7, with D perhaps TRBD1 (7 bases). Germline CDR1 SQVTM, CDR2 ANQGSEA. The CDR3 runs to 14 residues. Trimming removed 0 bases at V and 1 base at J, with 10 bases between. The CDR3 loop reads CSVEETGTSYEQYF. CDR3 coding DNA: TGCAGCGTTGAAGAGACAGGGACTTCCTACGAGCAGTACTTC.